This T cell receptor beta chain was identified in a study of blood T cell repertoires in COVID-19. Study as a whole: COVID-19 samples collected from the United States, Italy and Spain covered acute and convalescent phases. From T cells, B-cell-depleted T cells, or PBMCs came the material, which was cDNA or gDNA.

In the study's own analysis: Reference gene primer amplification gave nucleated cell count estimates. The protocol was immunoSEQ multiplex PCR, while the TCRdb copy is restricted to in-frame clones and leaves out a portion. V and J calls and clone size follow that table, whereas D and trimming were derived from the DNA. The table has over 65,000 clones, over 75% seen once; the top ten hold roughly 7.2%. The germline CDR1 and CDR2 sequences are LGHNA and YSLEER. The CDR3 sequence is 16 residues long. The junction had 6 bases not matched to a gene; V was cut back by 1 base and J by 3 bases. Sequencing was performed on peripheral blood. The chain recombines TRBV4-3 with TRBJ2-7; 10 bases agree with TRBD2. The sequence derives from a human donor in a cohort sampled during active COVID-19. Here the CDR3 DNA reads TGCGCCAGCAGCCAAGCGCCTAGCGGGGGTGGCTACGAGCAGTACTTC. It translates to CASSQAPSGGGYEQYF.